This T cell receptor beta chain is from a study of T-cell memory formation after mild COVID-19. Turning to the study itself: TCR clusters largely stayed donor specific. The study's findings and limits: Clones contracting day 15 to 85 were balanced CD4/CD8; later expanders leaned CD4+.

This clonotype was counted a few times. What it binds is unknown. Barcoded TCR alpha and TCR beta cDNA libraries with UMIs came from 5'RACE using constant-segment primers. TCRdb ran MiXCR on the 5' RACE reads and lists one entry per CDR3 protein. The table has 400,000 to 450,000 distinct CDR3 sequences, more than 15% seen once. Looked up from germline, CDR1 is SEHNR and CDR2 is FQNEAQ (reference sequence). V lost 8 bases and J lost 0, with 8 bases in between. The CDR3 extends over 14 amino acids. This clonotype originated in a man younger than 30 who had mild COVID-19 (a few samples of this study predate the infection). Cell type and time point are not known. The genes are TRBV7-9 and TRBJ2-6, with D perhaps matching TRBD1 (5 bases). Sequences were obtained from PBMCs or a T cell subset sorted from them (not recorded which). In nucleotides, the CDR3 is TGTGCCAGCGCAGACAGCTCTGGGGCCAACGTCCTGACTTTC. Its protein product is CASADSSGANVLTF.